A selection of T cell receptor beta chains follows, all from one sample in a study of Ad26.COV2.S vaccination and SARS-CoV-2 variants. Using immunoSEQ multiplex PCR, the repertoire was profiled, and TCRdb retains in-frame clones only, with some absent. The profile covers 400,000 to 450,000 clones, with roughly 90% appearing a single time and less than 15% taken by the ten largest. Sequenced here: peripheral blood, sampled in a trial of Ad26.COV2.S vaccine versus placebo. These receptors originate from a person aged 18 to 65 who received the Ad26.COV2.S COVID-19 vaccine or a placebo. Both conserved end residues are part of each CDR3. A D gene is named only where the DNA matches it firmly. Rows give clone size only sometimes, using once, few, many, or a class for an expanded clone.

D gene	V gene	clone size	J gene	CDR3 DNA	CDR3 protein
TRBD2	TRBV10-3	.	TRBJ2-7	TGTGCCATCAGTGAGTTGAGCAGGGCTAGCGGAAGTTCCTACGAGCAGTACTTC	CAISELSRASGSSYEQYF
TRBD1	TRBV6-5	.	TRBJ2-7	TGTGCCAGCAGTTTACAGGGGGCGTACGAGCAGTACTTC	CASSLQGAYEQYF
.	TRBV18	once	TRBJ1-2	TGTGCCAGCTCACCACCCTCGGGGCAGAAGAATGGCTACACCTTC	CASSPPSGQKNGYTF
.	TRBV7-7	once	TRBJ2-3	TGTGCTAGCAGCTTAAACAGGGAGGGAGATACGCAGTATTTT	CASSLNREGDTQYF
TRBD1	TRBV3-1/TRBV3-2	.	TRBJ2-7	TGTGCCAGCAGCCAAGATCGGGACAGGGTGGCGGGCTCCTACGAGCAGTACTTC	CASSQDRDRVAGSYEQYF
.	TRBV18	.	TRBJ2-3	TGTGCCAGCTCACCACCCCAGCCCCGAGATACGCAGTATTTT	CASSPPQPRDTQYF
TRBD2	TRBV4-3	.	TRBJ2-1	TGCGCCAGCAGCTGGACTAGCGGGTACAATGAGCAGTTCTTC	CASSWTSGYNEQFF
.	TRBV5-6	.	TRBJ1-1	TGTGCCAGCAGCTCTAGTAGCAACACTGAAGCTTTCTTT	CASSSSSNTEAFF
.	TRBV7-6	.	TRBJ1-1	TGTGCCAGCAGCTACCCCGTGTTGGGGCTGGGCACTGAAGCTTTCTTT	CASSYPVLGLGTEAFF
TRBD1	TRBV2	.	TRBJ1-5	TGTGCCAGCACCTTCGTTAGCCGGGACAGGACCCGGGGTAGCAATCAGCCCCAGCATTTT	CASTFVSRDRTRGSNQPQHF
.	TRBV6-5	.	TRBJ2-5	TGTGCCAGCAGATCACCAGGGACGGGGACCCAGTACTTC	CASRSPGTGTQYF
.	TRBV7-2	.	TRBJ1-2	TGTGCCAGCAGCGTACAACAGGGAACTAACTATGGCTACACCTTC	CASSVQQGTNYGYTF
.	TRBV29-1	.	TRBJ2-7	TGCAGCGTGGCCCGGGACCCTTGGGACGAGCAGTACTTC	CSVARDPWDEQYF
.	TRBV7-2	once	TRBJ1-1	TGTGCCAGCAGCTTAGATGTCAGGCCTCCCCAGAACACTGAAGCTTTCTTT	CASSLDVRPPQNTEAFF
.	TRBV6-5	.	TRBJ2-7	TGTGCCAGCAGTTACTTCACGGGTAGGGAGCAGTACTTC	CASSYFTGREQYF
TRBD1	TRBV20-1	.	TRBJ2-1	TGCAGTGCTAGTACAGGGGCCCCTCGGGGTGAGCAGTTCTTC	CSASTGAPRGEQFF